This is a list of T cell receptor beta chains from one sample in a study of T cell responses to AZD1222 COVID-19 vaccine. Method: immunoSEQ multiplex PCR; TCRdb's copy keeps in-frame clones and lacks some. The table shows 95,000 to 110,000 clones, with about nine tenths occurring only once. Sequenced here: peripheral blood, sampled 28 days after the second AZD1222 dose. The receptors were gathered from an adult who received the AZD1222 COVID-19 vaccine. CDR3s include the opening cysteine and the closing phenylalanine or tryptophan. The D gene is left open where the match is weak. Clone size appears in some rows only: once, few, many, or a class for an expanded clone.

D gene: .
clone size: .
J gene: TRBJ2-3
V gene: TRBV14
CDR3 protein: CASSQDSDSSTDTQYF
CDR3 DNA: TGTGCCAGCAGCCAAGACTCGGACTCTAGCACAGATACGCAGTATTTT

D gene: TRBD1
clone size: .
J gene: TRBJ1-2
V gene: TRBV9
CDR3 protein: CASSAQGAKGYTF
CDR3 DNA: TGTGCCAGCAGCGCACAGGGGGCGAAGGGCTACACCTTC

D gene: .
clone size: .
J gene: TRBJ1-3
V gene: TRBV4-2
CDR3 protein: CASSQRRQGGDSGNTIYF
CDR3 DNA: TGTGCCAGCAGCCAACGTCGCCAGGGCGGTGACTCTGGAAACACCATATATTTT

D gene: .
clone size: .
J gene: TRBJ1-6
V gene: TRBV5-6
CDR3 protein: CASSLGQPNSPLHF
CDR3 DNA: TGTGCCAGCAGCTTGGGACAGCCCAATTCACCCCTCCACTTT

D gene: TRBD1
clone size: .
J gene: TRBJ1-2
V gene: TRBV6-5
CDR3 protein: CASIRDRGMGGYTF
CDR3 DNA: TGTGCCAGCATTCGGGACAGGGGTATGGGTGGCTACACCTTC

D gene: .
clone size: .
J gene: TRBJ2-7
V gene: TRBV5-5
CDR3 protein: CASSLGGGGSSYEQYF
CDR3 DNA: TGTGCCAGCAGCTTGGGCGGAGGGGGAAGCTCCTACGAGCAGTACTTC

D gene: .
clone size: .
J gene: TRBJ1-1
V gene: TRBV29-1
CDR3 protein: CSVEMGPFEAFF
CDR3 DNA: TGCAGCGTTGAGATGGGCCCGTTTGAAGCTTTCTTT

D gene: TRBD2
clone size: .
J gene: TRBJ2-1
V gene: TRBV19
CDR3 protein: CASSSRTSKTYNEQFF
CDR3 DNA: TGTGCCAGTAGTTCTCGGACTAGTAAAACCTACAATGAGCAGTTCTTC

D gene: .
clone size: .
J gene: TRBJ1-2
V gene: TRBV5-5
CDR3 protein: CASSLGRGNYGYTF
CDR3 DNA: TGTGCCAGCAGCCTGGGGCGGGGGAACTATGGCTACACCTTC

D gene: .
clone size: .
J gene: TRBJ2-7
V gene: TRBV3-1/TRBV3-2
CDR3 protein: CASSVRPGPPHEQYF
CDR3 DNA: TGTGCCAGCAGCGTCAGACCGGGTCCGCCCCACGAGCAGTACTTC

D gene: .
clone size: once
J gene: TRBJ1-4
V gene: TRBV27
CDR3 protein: CASSLTPFINEKLFF
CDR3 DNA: TGTGCCAGCAGCCTGACGCCTTTCATTAATGAAAAACTGTTTTTT

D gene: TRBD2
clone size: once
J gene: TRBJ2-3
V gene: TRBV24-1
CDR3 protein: CATSEGLAGVSTDTQYF
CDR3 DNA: TGTGCCACCAGTGAGGGACTAGCGGGGGTGAGCACAGATACGCAGTATTTT

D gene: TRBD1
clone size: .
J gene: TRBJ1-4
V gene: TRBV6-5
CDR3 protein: CASSYSGQPNEKLFF
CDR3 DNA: TGTGCCAGCAGTTACTCGGGACAGCCTAATGAAAAACTGTTTTTT

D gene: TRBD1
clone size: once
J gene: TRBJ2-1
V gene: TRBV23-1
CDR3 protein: CASGNPGQGCDEQFF
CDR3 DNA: TGCGCCAGCGGTAATCCGGGACAGGGGTGCGATGAGCAGTTCTTC

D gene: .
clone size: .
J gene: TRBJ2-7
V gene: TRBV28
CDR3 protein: CASSSPALGFYEQYF
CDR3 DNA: TGTGCCAGCAGTTCCCCCGCCCTAGGGTTCTACGAGCAGTACTTC

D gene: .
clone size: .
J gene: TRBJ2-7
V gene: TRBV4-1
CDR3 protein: CASSQDRADGYEQYF
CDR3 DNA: TGCGCCAGCAGCCAAGATCGAGCTGACGGCTACGAGCAGTACTTC

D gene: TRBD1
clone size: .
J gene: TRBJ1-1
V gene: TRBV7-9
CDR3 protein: CASSLGDRGGAFF
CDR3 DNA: TGTGCCAGCAGCTTAGGTGACAGGGGTGGCGCTTTCTTT

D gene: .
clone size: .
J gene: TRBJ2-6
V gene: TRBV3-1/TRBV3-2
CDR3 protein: CASSQGASSGANVLTF
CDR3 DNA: TGTGCCAGCAGCCAAGGAGCAAGCTCTGGGGCCAACGTCCTGACTTTC

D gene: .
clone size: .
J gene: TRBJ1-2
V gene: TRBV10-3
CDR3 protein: CANKQAPANYGYTF
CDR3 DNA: TGTGCCAACAAACAGGCCCCAGCTAACTATGGCTACACCTTC

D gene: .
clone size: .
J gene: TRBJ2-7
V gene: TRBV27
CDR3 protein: CASRSEGSTYYEQYF
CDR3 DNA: TGTGCCAGCAGGTCGGAGGGGTCGACGTACTACGAGCAGTACTTC

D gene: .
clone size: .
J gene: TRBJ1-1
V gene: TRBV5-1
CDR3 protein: CASRGWGTEAFF
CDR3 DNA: TGCGCCAGCAGGGGGTGGGGCACTGAAGCTTTCTTT

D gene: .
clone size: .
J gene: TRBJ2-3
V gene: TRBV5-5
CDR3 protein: CASSLDRPFTDTQYF
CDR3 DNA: TGTGCCAGCAGCTTGGACAGGCCCTTCACAGATACGCAGTATTTT

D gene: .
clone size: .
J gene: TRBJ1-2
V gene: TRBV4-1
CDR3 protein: CASSPSGYTF
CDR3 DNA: TGCGCCAGCAGCCCCTCGGGCTACACCTTC

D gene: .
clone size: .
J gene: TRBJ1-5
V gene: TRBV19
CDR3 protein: CASSIDLSGNQPQHF
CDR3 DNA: TGTGCCAGTAGTATAGATCTAAGCGGCAATCAGCCCCAGCATTTT

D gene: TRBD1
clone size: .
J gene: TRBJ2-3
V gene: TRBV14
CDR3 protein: CASSLRTGHTDTQYF
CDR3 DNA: TGTGCCAGCAGCTTAAGGACAGGGCACACAGATACGCAGTATTTT

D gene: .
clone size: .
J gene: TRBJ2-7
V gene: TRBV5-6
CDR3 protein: CASSRQEGQIYEQYF
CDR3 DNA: TGTGCCAGCAGCCGGCAGGAGGGACAAATCTACGAGCAGTACTTC

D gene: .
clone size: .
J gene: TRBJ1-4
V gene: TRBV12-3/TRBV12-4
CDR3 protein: CASRRVNNEKLFF
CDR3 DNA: TGTGCCAGCAGACGGGTTAATAATGAAAAACTGTTTTTT

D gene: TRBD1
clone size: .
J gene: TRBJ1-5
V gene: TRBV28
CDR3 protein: CASSLLARGQGQPQHF
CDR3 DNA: TGTGCCAGCAGTTTATTGGCCAGGGGGCAAGGACAGCCCCAGCATTTT

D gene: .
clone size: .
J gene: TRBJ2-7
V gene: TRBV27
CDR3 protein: CASRGPGSSYEQYF
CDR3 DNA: TGTGCCAGCAGGGGTCCCGGGAGCTCGTACGAGCAGTACTTC

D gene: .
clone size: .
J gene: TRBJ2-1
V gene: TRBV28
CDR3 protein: CASSPGGHSYNEQFF
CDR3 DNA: TGTGCCAGCAGTCCTGGGGGACACTCCTACAATGAGCAGTTCTTC

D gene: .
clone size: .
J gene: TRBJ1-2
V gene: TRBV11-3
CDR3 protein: CASSPRGAGTSANYGYTF
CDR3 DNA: TGTGCCAGCAGCCCCCGCGGGGCAGGGACCTCAGCTAACTATGGCTACACCTTC

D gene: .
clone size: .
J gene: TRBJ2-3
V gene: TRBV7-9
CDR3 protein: CASSLESGRTDTQYF
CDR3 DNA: TGTGCCAGCAGCTTAGAGTCGGGACGGACAGATACGCAGTATTTT

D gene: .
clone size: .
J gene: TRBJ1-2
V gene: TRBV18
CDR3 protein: CASSPEWVNYGYTF
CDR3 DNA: TGTGCCAGCTCACCAGAGTGGGTCAACTATGGCTACACCTTC

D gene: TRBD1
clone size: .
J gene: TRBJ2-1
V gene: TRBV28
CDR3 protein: CASIYQGVYNEQFF
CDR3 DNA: TGTGCCAGCATATACCAGGGGGTCTACAATGAGCAGTTCTTC

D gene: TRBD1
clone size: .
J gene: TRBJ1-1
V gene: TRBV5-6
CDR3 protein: CASSGTGAVALTEAFF
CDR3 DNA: TGTGCCAGCAGCGGGACAGGGGCGGTTGCTTTAACTGAAGCTTTCTTT

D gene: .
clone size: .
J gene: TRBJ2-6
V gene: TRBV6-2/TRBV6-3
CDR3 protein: CASSAYTSGANVLTF
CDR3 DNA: TGTGCCAGCAGTGCGTATACCTCTGGGGCCAACGTCCTGACTTTC

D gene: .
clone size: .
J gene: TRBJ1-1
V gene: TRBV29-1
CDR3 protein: CSVGWTAGEAFF
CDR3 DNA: TGCAGCGTTGGTTGGACAGCAGGTGAAGCTTTCTTT

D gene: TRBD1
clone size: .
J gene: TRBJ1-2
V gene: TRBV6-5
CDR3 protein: CASRQGQAYGYTF
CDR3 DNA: TGTGCCAGCAGACAAGGACAGGCGTATGGCTACACCTTC

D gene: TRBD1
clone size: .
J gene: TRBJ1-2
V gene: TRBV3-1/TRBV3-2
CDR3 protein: CASSQPGQGAVSYTF
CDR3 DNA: TGTGCCAGCAGCCAACCGGGACAGGGGGCCGTGAGCTACACCTTC

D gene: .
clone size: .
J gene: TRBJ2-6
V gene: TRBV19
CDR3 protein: CASSILSDSVTSGANVLTF
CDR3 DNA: TGTGCCAGTAGTATTTTGTCGGACAGCGTCACCTCTGGGGCCAACGTCCTGACTTTC

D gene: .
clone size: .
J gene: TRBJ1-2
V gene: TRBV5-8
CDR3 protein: CASSLSGWGRVYGYTF
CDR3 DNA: TGTGCCAGCAGTCTTTCGGGTTGGGGCAGGGTCTATGGCTACACCTTC

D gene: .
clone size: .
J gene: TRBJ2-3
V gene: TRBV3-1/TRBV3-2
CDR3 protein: CASSPGGRVRTDTQYF
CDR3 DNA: TGTGCCAGCAGCCCCGGAGGTAGGGTGAGGACAGATACGCAGTATTTT

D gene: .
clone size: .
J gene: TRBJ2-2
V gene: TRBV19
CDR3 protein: CASSIAGRLPPNTGELFF
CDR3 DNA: TGTGCCAGTAGTATAGCGGGACGTTTGCCTCCGAACACCGGGGAGCTGTTTTTT

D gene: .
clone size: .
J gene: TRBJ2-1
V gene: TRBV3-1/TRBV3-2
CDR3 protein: CASAGTNYNEQFF
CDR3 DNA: TGTGCCAGCGCCGGGACCAACTACAATGAGCAGTTCTTC

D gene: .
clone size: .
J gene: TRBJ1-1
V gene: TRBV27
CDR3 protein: CASSLTTENTEAFF
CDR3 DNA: TGTGCCAGCAGTTTAACGACAGAGAACACTGAAGCTTTCTTT

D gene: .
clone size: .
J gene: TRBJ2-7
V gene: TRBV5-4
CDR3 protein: CASSWNGEVVANYEQYF
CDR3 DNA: TGTGCCAGCAGCTGGAACGGGGAGGTTGTGGCAAACTACGAGCAGTACTTC

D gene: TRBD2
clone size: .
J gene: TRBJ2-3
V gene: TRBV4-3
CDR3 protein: CASSQAGLAGTQYF
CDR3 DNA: TGCGCCAGCAGCCAGGCGGGACTAGCGGGAACGCAGTATTTT

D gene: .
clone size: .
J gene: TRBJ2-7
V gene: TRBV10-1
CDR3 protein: CASSESPFPAYEQYF
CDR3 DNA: TGCGCCAGCAGTGAGTCACCCTTCCCGGCCTACGAGCAGTACTTC

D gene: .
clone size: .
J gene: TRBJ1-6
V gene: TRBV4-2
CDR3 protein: CASSQEVVSFGQGFGSPLHF
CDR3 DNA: TGTGCCAGCAGCCAAGAGGTTGTGTCGTTTGGCCAGGGGTTTGGATCACCCCTCCACTTT

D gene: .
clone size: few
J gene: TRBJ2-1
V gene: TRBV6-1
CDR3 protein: CASSDISAISYNEQFF
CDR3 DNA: TGTGCCAGCAGTGACATTTCGGCCATCTCCTACAATGAGCAGTTCTTC

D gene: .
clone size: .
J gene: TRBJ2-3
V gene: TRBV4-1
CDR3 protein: CASSQERAVPTDTQYF
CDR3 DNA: TGCGCCAGCAGCCAAGAAAGAGCGGTCCCCACAGATACGCAGTATTTT

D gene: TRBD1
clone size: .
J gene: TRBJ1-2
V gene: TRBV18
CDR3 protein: CASSPADRLPQQDGYTF
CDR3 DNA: TGTGCCAGCTCACCAGCGGACAGGCTACCACAACAGGATGGCTACACCTTC